Below, 25 T cell receptor beta chains from the same sample are listed, as sequenced in a study of neurological immune-mediated disorders. TCRdb processed the 5' RACE reads anew with MiXCR; each CDR3 protein has one entry. The sample has about 39,000 distinct CDR3 sequences; approximately 7% are singletons. Sequencing was done on a sample of CD4+ T cells from blood. The receptors were gathered from a man aged 45-65 years in good health.

This clonotype was detected ten times or more. J is TRBJ2-7 and V is TRBV7-9, with D unclear. The V gene's germline CDR1 is SEHNR and CDR2 FQNEAQ (reference sequence). V shed 1 base and J shed 12 bases, with 13 bases lying between them. This CDR3 spans 12 amino acids. The DNA for the CDR3 is TGTGCCAGCAGCTTAGATGGGTTCCACGGGTACTTC. Translating it yields CASSLDGFHGYF.

Ten or more counts support this clonotype. The V and J genes are TRBV4-1 and TRBJ2-1; D might be TRBD1 (6 bases). Trimming removed 5 bases at V and 1 base at J, with 18 bases between. CDR1 and CDR2 (germline): MGHRA, YSYEKL. The CDR3 runs to 17 residues. The CDR3 region has the DNA TGCGCCAGCAGCACGCGGACAGCACGGGATTCCTACAATGAGCAGTTCTTC. This translates into CASSTRTARDSYNEQFF.

This clonotype appeared many times. The chain has TRBV4-3 and TRBJ2-2, with 7 bases matching TRBD2. CDR3 length equals 15 residues. After removal of 1 base from V and 5 bases from J, the junction contained 4 bases not matched to a gene. Germline V CDR1 and CDR2: LGHNA, YSLEER. CDR3 loop: CASSQAARGTGELFF. The CDR3 coding sequence is TGCGCCAGCAGCCAAGCAGCGCGGGGGACCGGGGAGCTGTTTTTT.

This clonotype was counted at least ten times. The genes are TRBV4-3 and TRBJ2-7, with 7 bases identical to TRBD1. V was pared by 4 bases and J by 2 bases, with 8 bases of the junction left unmatched. The CDR3 length is 15 residues. Per the germline V gene, CDR1 is LGHNA and CDR2 is YSLEER. For the CDR3, the DNA is TGCGCCAGCAGCCGCTCAGGGGGACAGACCTACGAGCAGTACTTC. It is translated as CASSRSGGQTYEQYF.

The chain has TRBV7-2 and TRBJ1-2; 7 bases match TRBD1. Trimming at V came to 1 base and at J to 5 bases, leaving 10 bases not matched to a gene. The CDR3 extends over 16 amino acids. Germline lookup yields CDR1 SGHTA and CDR2 FQGNSA. CDR3 region: CASSLDSQTGRYGYTF. As DNA, the CDR3 is TGTGCCAGCAGCTTAGACTCGCAGACAGGGCGATATGGCTACACCTTC. Combining the CDR3 with reference TRBV7-2 and TRBJ1-2 gives the whole variable domain GAGVSQSPSNKVTEKGKDVELRCDPISGHTALYWYRQSLGQGLEFLIYFQGNSAPDKSGLPSDRFSAERTGGSVSTLTIQRTQQEDSAVYLCASSLDSQTGRYGYTFGSGTRLTVV.

Only a few counts were recorded for this clonotype. The chain links TRBV28 to TRBJ2-2; maybe TRBD2 (6 bases). The germline CDR1 and CDR2 sequences are MDHEN and SYDVKM. The CDR3 has 17 residues. Trimming shortened V by 6 bases and J by 1 base, and 18 bases separated the two germline ends. CDR3 DNA sequence: TGTGCCAGCAGCTGGGCGTGGGCTAGCGAGAACACCGGGGAGCTGTTTTTT. Amino acids: CASSWAWASENTGELFF.

This clonotype was observed at least ten times. The rearrangement joins TRBV7-2 to TRBJ2-7; no reliable D call. V was cut by 1 base and J by 6 bases, with 10 bases left in between. CDR3 length: 13 amino acids. Looked up from germline, CDR1 is SGHTA and CDR2 is FQGNSA. The CDR3 sequence: CASSLGASVEQYF. The CDR3 DNA sequence: TGTGCCAGCAGCTTAGGGGCATCTGTCGAGCAGTACTTC.

The table lists this clonotype with many counts. The rearrangement links TRBV29-1 to TRBJ2-2; 10 bases agree with TRBD1. Germline loops: CDR1 SQVTM, CDR2 ANQGSEA. The junction had 3 bases not matched to a gene; V was cut back by 8 bases and J by 0 bases. The CDR3 contains 14 residues. This chain's CDR3 is CSTGQGANTGELFF. The CDR3 DNA reads as TGCAGCACCGGACAGGGGGCGAACACCGGGGAGCTGTTTTTT.

The J gene is TRBJ2-3, the V gene TRBV7-8, with D perhaps matching TRBD1 or TRBD2 (5 bases each). V gave up 1 base and J gave up 6 bases, with 11 bases separating them. Germline V CDR1 and CDR2: SGHVS, FQNEAQ. CDR3 size: 14 residues. This CDR3 reads CASSLEWGSDTQYF. For the CDR3, the DNA is TGTGCCAGCAGCTTAGAATGGGGGAGTGATACGCAGTATTTT.

At least ten counts were recorded for this clonotype. The chain joins TRBV29-1 to TRBJ2-1; D is perhaps TRBD1 (6 bases). V was cut by 5 bases and J by 12 bases, with 20 bases left in between. CDR3 length: 13 amino acids. Looked up from germline, CDR1 is SQVTM and CDR2 is ANQGSEA. The CDR3: CSVRDGTTWGQFF. Written as DNA, the CDR3 is TGCAGCGTTCGGGACGGGACAACTTGGGGGCAGTTCTTC.

As concerns this clonotype: One base away lies a much larger clone, so this may be a sequencing read error. The DNA of the CDR3 is TGTGCCATCAGGTCTCAGGCTATCCGGGACTACGAGCAGTACTTC. Encoded protein: CAIRSQAIRDYEQYF. This chain connects TRBV10-3 to TRBJ2-7, with D perhaps matching TRBD2 (5 bases). The length of the CDR3 is 15 residues. The germline V gene encodes CDR1 ENHRY and CDR2 SYGVKD. Deletions cut 6 bases from V and 3 bases from J, with 18 bases between.

Many counts were recorded for this clonotype. This sequence joins TRBV7-6 and TRBJ2-1; TRBD1 matches 11 bases. Germline loops: CDR1 SGHVS, CDR2 FNYEAQ. V lost 4 bases to trimming and J lost 5 bases; unmatched junction nucleotides: 4. The CDR3 length is 15 residues. The CDR3 region has the DNA TGTGCCAGCAGCTCGGGACAGGGGGTTAACAATGAGCAGTTCTTC. It yields the protein CASSSGQGVNNEQFF.

This clonotype was seen many times. The chain carries TRBV14 and TRBJ2-3; tentatively, D is TRBD2 (6 bases). V was shortened by 4 bases and J by 1 base, with 12 bases between the two germline ends. The germline V gene encodes CDR1 SGHDN and CDR2 FVKESK. This CDR3 spans 15 amino acids. In DNA form, the CDR3 reads TGTGCCAGCAGCCGCGGACTAAGAGGCACAGATACGCAGTATTTT. It specifies CASSRGLRGTDTQYF.

The genes are TRBV29-1 and TRBJ1-1; D unresolved. This CDR3 contains 12 residues. V was shortened by 4 bases and J by 3 bases, with 9 bases between the two germline ends. CDR1 is SQVTM, CDR2 ANQGSEA, per germline. The CDR3 protein is CSVVQTDTEAFF. The CDR3 nucleotides read TGCAGCGTTGTCCAAACGGACACTGAAGCTTTCTTT. Full variable domain (outside the CDR3, taken from reference TRBV29-1 and TRBJ1-1): SAVISQKPSRDICQRGTSLTIQCQVDSQVTMMFWYRQQPGQSLTLIATANQGSEATYESGFVIDKFPISRPNLTFSTLTVSNMSPEDSSIYLCSVVQTDTEAFFGQGTRLTVV.

This clonotype was picked up many times. The chain links TRBV5-6 to TRBJ2-7; D tentatively fits TRBD1 or TRBD2 (5 bases each). The germline V gene has CDR1 SGHDT and CDR2 YYEEEE. The CDR3 loop spans 14 amino acids. Trimming stripped 2 bases from V and 0 bases from J, with 9 bases between. The CDR3 reads CASSFVGTSYEQYF. The CDR3 nucleotides are TGTGCCAGCAGCTTCGTAGGGACCTCCTACGAGCAGTACTTC.

This clonotype was recorded many times. The chain employs TRBV20-1 and TRBJ1-5; D unclear. The germline gives CDR1 DFQATT, CDR2 SNEGSKA (reference sequence). V was shortened by 0 bases and J by 0 bases, with 9 bases between the two germline ends. The CDR3 sequence is 15 residues long. Here the CDR3 reads CSARETSYSNQPQHF. DNA for the CDR3: TGCAGTGCTAGAGAGACATCGTATAGCAATCAGCCCCAGCATTTT.

The table lists this clonotype with many counts. The junction shows a germline mismatch at one end, possibly a read error. The chain has TRBV28 and TRBJ2-3; tentatively, D is TRBD2 (6 bases). This CDR3 comprises 15 residues. Germline-derived CDR1 and CDR2 are MDHEN and SYDVKM. This CDR3 is CASCLGGVGTDTQYF. In DNA form, the CDR3 reads TGTGCCAGCTGTTTAGGAGGGGTTGGTACAGATACGCAGTATTTT.

Many counts were recorded for this clonotype. The chain carries TRBV11-3 and TRBJ2-7; D may match TRBD1 or TRBD2 (5 bases each). CDR1 SGHNT and CDR2 YENEEA come from the germline V gene. The V and J ends lost 2 bases and 6 bases respectively, with 11 bases between them. This CDR3 has 13 residues. The CDR3 spells CASSLFAGTEQYF. Written as DNA, the CDR3 is TGTGCCAGCAGCTTATTTGCAGGGACCGAGCAGTACTTC.

At least ten counts were recorded for this clonotype. The genes are TRBV20-1 and TRBJ2-5; 7 bases are a match to TRBD2. The CDR3 extends over 14 amino acids. From germline, CDR1 is DFQATT and CDR2 SNEGSKA (reference sequence). The junction had 11 bases not matched to a gene; V was cut back by 6 bases and J by 4 bases. CDR3 nucleotide sequence: TGCAGTGCCCCCCGAGCGGGGATGGGAGAGACCCAGTACTTC. Its protein is CSAPRAGMGETQYF.

In this sample, this clonotype is medium-sized. The chain carries TRBV4-2 and TRBJ1-1; possible D gene TRBD1, 5 bases. V was shortened by 6 bases and J by 5 bases, with 19 bases between the two germline ends. This CDR3 region has 15 residues. CDR1 and CDR2 (germline): LGHNA, YNFKEQ. The CDR3 spells CASRDSGGGKTEAFF. DNA for the CDR3: TGTGCCAGCAGGGACTCGGGGGGTGGGAAGACTGAAGCTTTCTTT.

This clonotype was observed at least ten times. The chain has TRBV6-6 and TRBJ1-4; D remains ambiguous. The CDR3 has 14 amino acids. V was trimmed by 6 bases and J by 4 bases, leaving 12 bases between them. Looked up from germline, CDR1 is MNHNY and CDR2 is SVGAGI (reference sequence). CDR3 protein: CASSHGSVNEKLFF. CDR3 nucleotides: TGTGCCAGCAGCCACGGGAGCGTTAATGAAAAACTGTTTTTT.

This clonotype appeared many times. The V gene is TRBV20-1, the J gene TRBJ2-5; 8 bases line up with TRBD1. The germline gives CDR1 DFQATT, CDR2 SNEGSKA (reference sequence). This CDR3 is 15 amino acids long. V shed 0 bases and J 5 bases; nucleotides not matched to a gene: 8. CDR3 in amino acids: CSARDQAGGGETQYF. Written as DNA, the CDR3 is TGCAGTGCTAGAGATCAGGCAGGGGGCGGTGAGACCCAGTACTTC.

Many counts were recorded for this clonotype. This rearrangement joins TRBV11-2 to TRBJ2-2; D gene unclear. CDR3 size: 13 residues. Germline V lookup: CDR1 SGHAT, CDR2 FQNNGV. Trimming took 4 bases from V and 6 from J, leaving 9 bases between them. CDR3 in amino acids: CASSSRFPGELFF. The CDR3 DNA reads as TGTGCCAGCAGCTCGCGTTTCCCCGGGGAGCTGTTTTTT.

This clonotype was found many times. The chain employs TRBV28 and TRBJ1-3; D uncertain. V was shortened by 1 base and J by 1 base, with 8 bases between the two germline ends. The CDR3 loop spans 15 amino acids. Germline-derived CDR1 and CDR2 are MDHEN and SYDVKM. CDR3 region: CASSLSGASGNTIYF. CDR3 sequence (DNA): TGTGCCAGCAGTTTATCAGGAGCTTCTGGAAACACCATATATTTT.

Ten or more counts support this clonotype. The chain couples TRBV5-5 to TRBJ2-7, with a tentative D call TRBD1 (5 bases). The V end lost 5 bases, the J end lost 5 bases, and 14 bases lay between the germline ends. The germline CDR1 and CDR2 sequences are SGHKS and YYEKEE (reference sequence). There are 13 residues in the CDR3. CDR3 residues: CASSGGRVHEQYF. The CDR3 nucleotides read TGTGCCAGCAGTGGTGGCAGGGTCCACGAGCAGTACTTC.